The entry that follows covers one T cell receptor (beta chain) sequence. Measured with immunoSEQ multiplex PCR; TCRdb has only the in-frame clones, and not every one. The data show about 40,000 clones, 88% seen once. Germline V CDR1 and CDR2: SGDLS, YYNGEE. J was trimmed by 8 bases and V by 0 bases; bases with no gene match: 6. This CDR3 is 16 amino acids long. The record originates from a study of OX40 agonist ivuxolimab in advanced cancers. This TCR came from an adult with an advanced solid tumor such as melanoma, head and neck, liver or kidney cancer. The input for sequencing was CD4+ or CD8+ T cells sorted from blood, taken in a trial of the OX40 agonist ivuxolimab. The rearrangement joins TRBV9 to TRBJ1-4, with 11 bases identical to TRBD1. The CDR3 sequence is CASSVGGQGVFEKLFF. CDR3 DNA: TGTGCCAGCAGCGTAGGGGGACAGGGGGTATTCGAAAAACTGTTTTTT. The full variable domain, its missing parts supplied by reference TRBV9 and TRBJ1-4, is DSGVTQTPKHLITATGQRVTLRCSPRSGDLSVYWYQQSLDQGLQFLIQYYNGEERAKGNILERFSAQQFPDLHSELNLSSLELGDSALYFCASSVGGQGVFEKLFFGSGTQLSVL.